What follows are 5 T cell receptor beta chains derived from one specimen sequenced in a study of cytomegalovirus exposure and HLA in healthy donors. Amplification used 60 Vbeta primers and 13 Jbeta primers. The protocol was immunoSEQ multiplex PCR, while the TCRdb copy is restricted to in-frame clones and leaves out a portion. Of some 96,000 clones in the sample, around 76% were seen once. Sequences were obtained from PBMCs. The receptors were gathered from a man aged 40-55 years in good health and CMV-seropositive.

This clone showed up just once. J is TRBJ2-7 and V is TRBV28; 7 nucleotides line up with TRBD1. Trimming removed 2 bases from V and 2 bases from J; junction bases left unmatched: 9. Germline V gene sequence: CDR1 MDHEN, CDR2 SYDVKM. CDR3 size: 16 residues. In DNA, the CDR3 is TGTGCCAGCAGTTTAGAGGGGACAGCCCCGGCCTACGAGCAGTACTTC. Protein sequence: CASSLEGTAPAYEQYF.

The gene calls are TRBV7-9 and TRBJ1-1; 8 bases align to TRBD1. The length of the CDR3 is 14 residues. V trimming: 4 bases; J trimming: 0 bases; junction bases outside the gene matches: 1. The germline gives CDR1 SEHNR, CDR2 FQNEAQ (reference sequence). The CDR3 DNA reads as TGTGCCAGCAGCTGGGACAGGTTGAACACTGAAGCTTTCTTT. Residues: CASSWDRLNTEAFF.

CDR3 residues: CASSVEQENSPLHF. DNA for the CDR3: TGTGCCAGCAGCGTAGAACAGGAAAATTCACCCCTCCACTTT. The chain carries TRBV9 and TRBJ1-6; tentatively, D is TRBD1 (5 bases). CDR1 and CDR2 from the germline V gene are SGDLS and YYNGEE. This CDR3 is built from 14 residues. V was shortened by 0 bases and J by 7 bases, with 8 bases between the two germline ends.

The table lists this clone with a count of one. The chain recombines TRBV9 with TRBJ1-1, with D possibly being TRBD1 (6 bases). The germline V gene has CDR1 SGDLS and CDR2 YYNGEE. CDR3 length equals 14 residues. The germline V and J ends were trimmed by 0 bases and 4 bases, with 10 bases remaining between them. CDR3 nucleotide sequence: TGTGCCAGCAGCGTAGCGGGGGGCCCCACTGAAGCTTTCTTT. It translates to CASSVAGGPTEAFF.

The chain is built from TRBV6-1 and TRBJ1-1; TRBD1 matches 10 bases. Germline CDR1 and CDR2: MNHNS and SASEGT. The CDR3 runs to 14 residues. The V and J ends lost 6 bases and 2 bases, in that order; junction bases with no gene match: 3. CDR3: CASSVTGGNTEAFF. The CDR3 nucleotides read TGTGCCAGCAGCGTGACAGGGGGCAACACTGAAGCTTTCTTT.